Listed below are T cell receptor beta chains from one sample, sequenced in a study of blood T cell repertoires in COVID-19. TCRdb's table, derived via immunoSEQ multiplex PCR, lists solely in-frame clones and lacks some. The sample includes just over 50,000 clones, 86% of them seen just once. Material: peripheral blood. The source is an elderly man with active COVID-19. Both conserved end residues are part of each CDR3. The D gene is left open where the match is weak. Only some rows state a clone size, as once, few, many or a class for expanded clones.

V gene,D gene,clone size,J gene,CDR3 protein,CDR3 DNA
TRBV28,NA,NA,TRBJ2-4,CASSPRDFKNIQYF,TGTGCCAGCAGTCCCCGGGACTTTAAAAACATTCAGTACTTC
TRBV5-1,TRBD2,once,TRBJ2-1,CASSPGTSGSIEQFF,TGCGCCAGCAGCCCCGGGACTAGCGGGAGCATTGAGCAGTTCTTC
TRBV6-2/TRBV6-3,NA,NA,TRBJ1-1,CASSYDGQLNTEAFF,TGTGCCAGCAGTTACGACGGACAATTGAACACTGAAGCTTTCTTT
TRBV7-2,TRBD2,NA,TRBJ2-7,CASSLNSGRSYEQYF,TGTGCCAGCAGCCTGAATAGCGGGAGGTCCTACGAGCAGTACTTC
TRBV23-1,TRBD1,few,TRBJ1-2,CASSPPRQGSNYGYTF,TGCGCCAGCAGTCCCCCGAGACAGGGTTCTAACTATGGCTACACCTTC
TRBV7-3,TRBD1,NA,TRBJ1-4,CASSDRGCRFLLFF,TGTGCCAGCAGCGACAGGGGGTGCCGTTTCTTACTGTTTTTT
TRBV20-1,TRBD2,NA,TRBJ2-1,CSASLLAGVRNEQFF,TGCAGTGCTAGTCTCCTAGCGGGAGTTCGCAATGAGCAGTTCTTC
TRBV6-6,TRBD2,NA,TRBJ2-7,CASRLGLAGTYEQYF,TGTGCCAGCAGACTCGGACTAGCGGGGACCTACGAGCAGTACTTC
TRBV5-1,NA,NA,TRBJ2-5,CASRKAGQETQYF,TGCGCCAGCAGGAAGGCGGGCCAAGAGACCCAGTACTTC
TRBV6-4,TRBD1,NA,TRBJ2-2,CASREQGANTGELFF,TGTGCCAGCAGGGAGCAGGGGGCAAACACCGGGGAGCTGTTTTTT